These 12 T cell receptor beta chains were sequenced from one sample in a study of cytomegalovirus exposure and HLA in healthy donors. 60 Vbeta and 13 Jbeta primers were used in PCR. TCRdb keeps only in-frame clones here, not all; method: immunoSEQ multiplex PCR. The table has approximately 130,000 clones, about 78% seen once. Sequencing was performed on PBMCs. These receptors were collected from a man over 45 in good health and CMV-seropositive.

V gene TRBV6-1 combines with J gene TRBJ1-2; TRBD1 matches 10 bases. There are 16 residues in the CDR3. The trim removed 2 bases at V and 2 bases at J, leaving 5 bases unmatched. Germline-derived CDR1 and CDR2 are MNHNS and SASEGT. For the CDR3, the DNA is TGTGCCAGCAGTGAAAATGAGGGACAGGGGAACTATGGCTACACCTTC. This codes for CASSENEGQGNYGYTF.

CDR3 residues: CASSQDSQSYQPQHF. CDR3 sequence (DNA): TGCGCCAGCAGCCAAGATAGTCAAAGCTATCAGCCCCAGCATTTT. The chain uses TRBV4-3 and TRBJ1-5; D gene uncertain. Germline CDR1 is LGHNA and CDR2 is YSLEER. V was clipped by 0 bases and J by 5 bases, with 11 bases between them. The CDR3 extends over 15 amino acids.

DNA of the CDR3: TGTGCCAGCTCACCAGGCGGATTGAACACTGAAGCTTTCTTT. Protein sequence: CASSPGGLNTEAFF. This chain joins TRBV18 and TRBJ1-1; D is unclear. The germline V gene encodes CDR1 KGHSH and CDR2 LQKENI. This CDR3 is 14 amino acids long. V lost 2 bases to trimming and J lost 0 bases, with 7 bases between them.

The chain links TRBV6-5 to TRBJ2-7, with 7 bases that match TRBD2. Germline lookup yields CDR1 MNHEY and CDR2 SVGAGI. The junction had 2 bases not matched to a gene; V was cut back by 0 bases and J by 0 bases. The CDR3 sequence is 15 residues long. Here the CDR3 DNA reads TGTGCCAGCAGTTACTCGGGCGGGAGCTCCTACGAGCAGTACTTC. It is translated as CASSYSGGSSYEQYF.

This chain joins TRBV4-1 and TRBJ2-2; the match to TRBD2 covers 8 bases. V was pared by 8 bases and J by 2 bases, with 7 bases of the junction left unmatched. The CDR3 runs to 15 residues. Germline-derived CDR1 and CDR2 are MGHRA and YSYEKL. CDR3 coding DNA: TGCGCCAGCTCCATAGGACTAGCCAACACCGGGGAGCTGTTTTTT. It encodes CASSIGLANTGELFF.

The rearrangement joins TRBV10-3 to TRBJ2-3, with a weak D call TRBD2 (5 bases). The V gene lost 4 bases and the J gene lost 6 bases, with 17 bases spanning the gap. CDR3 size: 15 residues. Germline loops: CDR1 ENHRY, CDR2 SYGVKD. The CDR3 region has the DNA TGTGCCATCAGTGGAGAAGGTCGCCGAGGGGATACGCAGTATTTT. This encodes CAISGEGRRGDTQYF.

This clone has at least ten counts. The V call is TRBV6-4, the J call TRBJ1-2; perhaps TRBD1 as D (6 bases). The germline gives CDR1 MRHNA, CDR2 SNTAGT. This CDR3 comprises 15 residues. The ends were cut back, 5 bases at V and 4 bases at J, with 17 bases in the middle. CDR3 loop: CASSLSFTDSYGYTF. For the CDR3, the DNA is TGTGCCAGCAGTCTTTCTTTTACGGACAGCTATGGCTACACCTTC.

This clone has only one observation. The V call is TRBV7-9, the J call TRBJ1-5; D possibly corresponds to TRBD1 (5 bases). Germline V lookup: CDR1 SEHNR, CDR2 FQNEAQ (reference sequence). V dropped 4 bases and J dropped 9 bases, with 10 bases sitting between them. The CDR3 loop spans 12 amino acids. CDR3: CASSSRGGPQHF. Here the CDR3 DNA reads TGTGCCAGCAGCTCTAGGGGTGGGCCCCAGCATTTT.

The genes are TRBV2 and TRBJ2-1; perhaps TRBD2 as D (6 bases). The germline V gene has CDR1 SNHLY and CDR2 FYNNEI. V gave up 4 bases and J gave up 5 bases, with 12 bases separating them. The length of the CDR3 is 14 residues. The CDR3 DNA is TGTGCCAGCAGTGTCAGGCGGGGAAACAATGAGCAGTTCTTC. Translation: CASSVRRGNNEQFF.

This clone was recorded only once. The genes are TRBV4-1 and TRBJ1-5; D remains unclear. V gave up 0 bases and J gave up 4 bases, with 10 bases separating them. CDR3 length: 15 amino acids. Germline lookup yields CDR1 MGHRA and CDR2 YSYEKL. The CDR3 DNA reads TGCGCCAGCAGCCAAGATACGGTACCTAATCAGCCCCAGCATTTT. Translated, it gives CASSQDTVPNQPQHF.

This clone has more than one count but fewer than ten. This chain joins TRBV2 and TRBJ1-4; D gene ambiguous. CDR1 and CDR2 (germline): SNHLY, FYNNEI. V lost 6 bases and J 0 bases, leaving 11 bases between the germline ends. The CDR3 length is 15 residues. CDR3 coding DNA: TGTGCCAGCAGGCCGGGTGAAACAACTAATGAAAAACTGTTTTTT. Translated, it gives CASRPGETTNEKLFF.

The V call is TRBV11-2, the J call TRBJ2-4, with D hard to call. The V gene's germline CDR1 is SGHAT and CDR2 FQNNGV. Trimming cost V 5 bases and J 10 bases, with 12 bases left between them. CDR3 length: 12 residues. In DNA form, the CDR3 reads TGTGCCAGCAGCCACAACAACCCTATTCAGTACTTC. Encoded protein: CASSHNNPIQYF.